The 8 T cell receptor beta chains below come from one sample, sequenced in a study of blood T cells in healthy people across ages. The use of a sample-barcoded 5' primer and a J-beta primer mix characterized a second PCR of roughly 6 to 11 cycles. TCRdb called the 5' RACE reads again in MiXCR, with one record for every CDR3 protein. The sample has a few hundred thousand distinct CDR3 sequences, about 52% seen once. Sequencing used blood. The receptor set was obtained from a man aged 55-75 years in good health.

CDR3 amino acids: CASKGSGLSSYEQYF. Here the CDR3 DNA reads TGTGCCAGCAAGGGTAGCGGCCTGAGCTCCTACGAGCAGTACTTC. The chain employs TRBV2 and TRBJ2-7; tentatively, D is TRBD2 (6 bases). Per germline, CDR1 SNHLY and CDR2 FYNNEI. The ends were cut back, 7 bases at V and 0 bases at J, with 16 bases in the middle. The CDR3 contains 15 residues.

This rearrangement joins TRBV6-2 or TRBV6-3 to TRBJ2-3; 14 bases map to TRBD2. With 5 bases clipped from V and 10 bases from J, the junction kept 11 bases outside the gene matches. The CDR3 covers 16 residues. The germline gives CDR1 MNHEY, CDR2 SVGEGT. The CDR3 sequence: CASSPGLAGAGFPQYF. The CDR3 bases are TGTGCCAGCAGTCCGGGACTAGCGGGAGCAGGGTTTCCGCAGTATTTT.

This chain uses TRBV7-9 with TRBJ2-7, with 10 bases aligning to TRBD1. Germline values: CDR1 SEHNR, CDR2 FQNEAQ (reference sequence). The V and J ends lost 0 bases and 3 bases, in that order; junction bases with no gene match: 5. This CDR3 comprises 16 residues. The CDR3 nucleotides are TGTGCCAGCAGCTTAGCCCGGACAGGGGGTGACTACGAGCAGTACTTC. Its translation is CASSLARTGGDYEQYF.

The J gene is TRBJ1-5, the V gene TRBV29-1, with D unclear. The CDR3 is 14 amino acids. The V end lost 8 bases, the J end lost 2 bases, and 16 bases lay between the germline ends. Germline V gene sequence: CDR1 SQVTM, CDR2 ANQGSEA. CDR3 region: CSPWLRRGNQPQHF. As DNA, the CDR3 is TGCAGCCCCTGGTTGAGGCGGGGCAATCAGCCCCAGCATTTT.

V usage is TRBV7-2 and J usage is TRBJ1-2, with TRBD1 matching over 8 bases. Trimming removed 1 base from V and 13 bases from J; junction bases left unmatched: 14. The CDR3 is 15 amino acids. Germline loops: CDR1 SGHTA, CDR2 FQGNSA. CDR3 in DNA: TGTGCCAGCAGCTTAGAAGGACAGGGAACCTCCGCTTTCACCTTC. Translating it yields CASSLEGQGTSAFTF.

The chain couples TRBV18 to TRBJ2-7, with 10 bases matching TRBD1. The V gene end was trimmed by 1 base and the J gene end by 5 bases; junction bases not matched to a gene: 5. The CDR3 runs to 15 residues. The V gene's germline CDR1 is KGHSH and CDR2 LQKENI. CDR3 residues: CASSPRTGGSDEQYF. CDR3 sequence (DNA): TGTGCCAGCTCACCACGGACAGGGGGGAGCGACGAGCAGTACTTC.

This clonotype was seen a few times. This chain uses TRBV12-3 or TRBV12-4 with TRBJ2-3, with TRBD1 identical over 9 bases. The CDR3 totals 17 residues. With 6 bases clipped from V and 0 bases from J, the junction kept 10 bases outside the gene matches. The DNA for the CDR3 is TGTGCCAGCAGCCCCGGGACAGGGAGACTTAGCACAGATACGCAGTATTTT. It yields the protein CASSPGTGRLSTDTQYF.

The chain links TRBV12-3 or TRBV12-4 to TRBJ1-1; 9 bases align to TRBD1. CDR3 length: 14 amino acids. Unmatched junction bases numbered 6, after V lost 7 bases and J lost 3 bases. The CDR3 spells CASTTTGGHTEAFF. CDR3 nucleotide sequence: TGTGCCAGCACTACGACAGGGGGGCACACTGAAGCTTTCTTT.